These 26 T cell receptor beta chains originate from one sample sequenced in a study of somatic mutations in cytotoxic T cells in rheumatoid arthritis. Produced via immunoSEQ multiplex PCR; TCRdb's table is partial and in-frame only. The top ten clones hold about 7.6% of a sample with about 10,000 clones, roughly 80% of them seen once. The sample comprised CD8+ T cells sorted from blood. These TCRs come from an adult with rheumatoid arthritis.

The chain joins TRBV27 to TRBJ1-1; no firm D call. CDR1 is MNHEY, CDR2 SMNVEV, per germline (reference sequence). V dropped 3 bases and J dropped 1 base, with 9 bases sitting between them. The CDR3 runs 14 residues. CDR3 region: CASSFDLRNTEAFF. The CDR3 DNA reads TGTGCCAGCAGTTTCGACCTAAGGAACACTGAAGCTTTCTTT.

The V call is TRBV5-6, the J call TRBJ2-3; 9 nucleotides align to TRBD1. With 4 bases clipped from V and 10 bases from J, the junction kept 7 bases outside the gene matches. CDR1 is SGHDT and CDR2 is YYEEEE in the germline V gene. CDR3 size: 13 residues. Written as DNA, the CDR3 is TGTGCCAGCAGCCTGGACAGGGGAAAATCGCAGTATTTT. It specifies CASSLDRGKSQYF.

CDR3: CASSLGEEGTEAFF. The DNA for the CDR3 is TGTGCCAGCAGCCTAGGGGAGGAGGGCACTGAAGCTTTCTTT. The chain joins TRBV7-9 to TRBJ1-1, with D perhaps TRBD1 (5 bases). The germline gives CDR1 SEHNR, CDR2 FQNEAQ (reference sequence). Between the trimmed V and J ends, which lost 5 bases and 4 bases, there was a span of 14 bases. The CDR3 consists of 14 residues.

The V and J genes are TRBV4-1 and TRBJ2-2; perhaps TRBD1 as D (6 bases). From germline, CDR1 is MGHRA and CDR2 YSYEKL. The CDR3 has 16 residues. Trimming shortened V by 1 base and J by 6 bases, and 15 bases separated the two germline ends. This CDR3 reads CASSQGRPGVAGELFF. The CDR3 DNA sequence: TGCGCCAGCAGCCAAGGTCGGCCAGGGGTGGCCGGGGAGCTGTTTTTT.

The genes are TRBV25-1 and TRBJ2-7; D tentatively fits TRBD1 or TRBD2 (5 bases each). The CDR3 has 11 residues. Germline V gives CDR1 MGHDK, CDR2 SYGVNS. Trimming shortened V by 5 bases and J by 6 bases, and 8 bases separated the two germline ends. The CDR3 DNA sequence: TGTGCCAGCAGTCGAGGGGTCGAGCAGTACTTC. Its protein is CASSRGVEQYF.

This sequence joins TRBV7-9 and TRBJ1-2; D is ambiguous. The CDR3 is 13 amino acids. The ends were cut back, 4 bases at V and 3 bases at J, with 9 bases in the middle. Germline values: CDR1 SEHNR, CDR2 FQNEAQ (reference sequence). The chain's CDR3 is CASSSAEYYGYTF. The CDR3 coding sequence is TGTGCCAGCAGCTCAGCGGAATACTATGGCTACACCTTC.

The chain has TRBV9 and TRBJ1-4, with 10 nucleotides matching TRBD1. The CDR3 sequence is 15 residues long. The V gene end was trimmed by 0 bases and the J gene end by 7 bases; junction bases not matched to a gene: 3. Looked up from germline, CDR1 is SGDLS and CDR2 is YYNGEE. Written as DNA, the CDR3 is TGTGCCAGCAGCGTAGCAGACAGGGGGCGTGAAAAACTGTTTTTT. This encodes CASSVADRGREKLFF.

This chain links TRBV27 with TRBJ2-3; 13 nucleotides line up with TRBD2. The CDR3 runs to 16 residues. Germline values: CDR1 MNHEY, CDR2 SMNVEV (reference sequence). With 3 bases clipped from V and 5 bases from J, the junction kept 5 bases outside the gene matches. The CDR3 nucleotides are TGTGCCAGCAGTTTCAAAACTAGCGGGAGGGGAGATACGCAGTATTTT. Its protein is CASSFKTSGRGDTQYF.

The rearrangement joins TRBV25-1 to TRBJ1-1; TRBD1 is a possible D gene (5 bases). The germline V gene encodes CDR1 MGHDK and CDR2 SYGVNS. This CDR3 comprises 13 residues. V gave up 0 bases and J gave up 8 bases, with 10 bases separating them. The chain's CDR3 is CASSEYSGGEAFF. The CDR3 coding sequence is TGTGCCAGCAGTGAATATTCCGGGGGAGAAGCTTTCTTT. The full variable domain, in which reference TRBV25-1 and TRBJ1-1 provide the parts outside the CDR3, is EADIYQTPRYLVIGTGKKITLECSQTMGHDKMYWYQQDPGMELHLIHYSYGVNSTEKGDLSSESTVSRIRTEHFPLTLESARPSHTSQYLCASSEYSGGEAFFGQGTRLTVV.

V is TRBV5-1 and J is TRBJ1-5; 7 bases fit TRBD1. V dropped 1 base and J dropped 7; count of bases not matched to a gene: 8. This CDR3 is built from 15 residues. Germline V gene sequence: CDR1 SGHRS, CDR2 YFSETQ. The CDR3 nucleotides read TGCGCCAGCAGCTTGTTGGGGGACAGCGGACAGCCCCAGCATTTT. Translating gives CASSLLGDSGQPQHF.

V is TRBV27 and J is TRBJ2-1, with 9 nucleotides matching TRBD2. In germline, CDR1 is MNHEY, CDR2 SMNVEV (reference sequence). The CDR3 extends over 19 amino acids. With V trimmed by 3 bases and J by 5 bases, 17 bases remained unmatched. The CDR3, as DNA: TGTGCCAGCAGTTTTCTCACAGCGGGAGGTGCGGTCCACAACAATGAGCAGTTCTTC. It specifies CASSFLTAGGAVHNNEQFF.

This chain links TRBV5-1 with TRBJ2-1; D unresolved. Germline V gene sequence: CDR1 SGHRS, CDR2 YFSETQ. V lost 1 base to trimming and J lost 7 bases, with 15 bases between them. This CDR3 region has 15 residues. CDR3 region: CASSLFGPSGNEQFF. The CDR3 DNA reads as TGCGCCAGCAGCTTGTTTGGTCCCTCAGGTAATGAGCAGTTCTTC.

The chain combines TRBV29-1 with TRBJ1-1; the D gene is possibly TRBD1 (5 bases). The V gene lost 6 bases and the J gene lost 5 bases, with 10 bases spanning the gap. Germline V gives CDR1 SQVTM, CDR2 ANQGSEA. This CDR3 is built from 11 residues. The CDR3 DNA is TGCAGCGTAGATGGGGGGACTGAAGCTTTCTTT. Protein product: CSVDGGTEAFF.

The chain couples TRBV7-7 to TRBJ2-5; D perhaps matches TRBD1 (6 bases). The CDR3 totals 15 residues. Germline-derived CDR1 and CDR2 are SSHAT and FNYEAQ (reference sequence). V lost 0 bases to trimming and J lost 2 bases, with 10 bases between them. The chain's CDR3 is CASSLAPDSQETQYF. The CDR3 DNA follows: TGTGCCAGCAGCTTAGCCCCGGACAGTCAAGAGACCCAGTACTTC.

V and J are TRBV19 and TRBJ1-1, with a possible D match to TRBD1 (5 bases). The germline V and J ends were trimmed by 7 bases and 4 bases, with 19 bases remaining between them. This CDR3 has 15 residues. Germline V lookup: CDR1 LNHDA, CDR2 SQIVND (reference sequence). The DNA for the CDR3 is TGTGCCAGTATTCAGGGCAGGGCAACTCCCACTGAAGCTTTCTTT. Encoded protein: CASIQGRATPTEAFF.

The J gene is TRBJ2-5, the V gene TRBV7-6; D not certain. Germline values: CDR1 SGHVS, CDR2 FNYEAQ. V dropped 5 bases and J dropped 6 bases, with 10 bases sitting between them. The CDR3 runs to 12 residues. The DNA for the CDR3 is TGTGCCAGCAGCCCAACTCGGCAGACCCAGTACTTC. Amino acids: CASSPTRQTQYF. Together with reference TRBV7-6 and TRBJ2-5, the CDR3 gives the full variable domain: GAGVSQSPRYKVTKRGQDVALRCDPISGHVSLYWYRQALGQGPEFLTYFNYEAQQDKSGLPNDRFSAERPEGSISTLTIQRTEQRDSAMYRCASSPTRQTQYFGPGTRLLVL.

The rearrangement uses TRBV6-5 and TRBJ2-7, with 7 positions matching TRBD1. The CDR3 extends over 14 amino acids. J gave up 0 bases and V 2 bases, and 1 base lay outside the gene matches. Looked up from germline, CDR1 is MNHEY and CDR2 is SVGAGI. The CDR3 nucleotides read TGTGCCAGCAGTTACGACAGGGACTCCTACGAGCAGTACTTC. Its translation is CASSYDRDSYEQYF.

This rearrangement joins TRBV25-1 to TRBJ2-6; D remains ambiguous. The CDR3 has 13 residues. V was shortened by 6 bases and J by 1 base, with 4 bases between the two germline ends. Germline V CDR1 and CDR2: MGHDK, SYGVNS. The chain's CDR3 is CASRGSGANVLTF. CDR3 coding DNA: TGTGCCAGCAGGGGATCTGGGGCCAACGTCCTGACTTTC.

The chain combines TRBV6-5 with TRBJ2-7; TRBD1 aligns across 9 bases. The V gene's germline CDR1 is MNHEY and CDR2 SVGAGI. The CDR3 has 14 residues. V lost 8 bases and J lost 4; bases outside the gene matches: 9. The CDR3, as DNA: TGTGCCAGCGCCCCGCGACAGGGGGTTTACGAGCAGTACTTC. Its protein product is CASAPRQGVYEQYF.

The chain has TRBV4-2 and TRBJ2-3; 7 nucleotides line up with TRBD1. CDR1 LGHNA and CDR2 YNFKEQ come from the germline V gene. With 0 bases clipped from V and 3 bases from J, the junction kept 12 bases outside the gene matches. This CDR3 is built from 18 residues. CDR3 sequence reads: CASSQEGPWQGVTDTQYF. The CDR3 region has the DNA TGTGCCAGCAGCCAAGAGGGTCCCTGGCAGGGGGTGACAGATACGCAGTATTTT.

The chain combines TRBV5-4 with TRBJ2-3; the match to TRBD1 covers 12 bases. The germline V gene has CDR1 SGHNT and CDR2 YYREEE (reference sequence). V lost 4 bases, J lost 6 bases, and 9 bases stayed unmatched. This CDR3 spans 16 amino acids. CDR3 in DNA: TGTGCCAGCAGCCGATTCGGGGACAGGGGGCACGATACGCAGTATTTT. This sequence encodes CASSRFGDRGHDTQYF.

This sequence joins TRBV27 and TRBJ1-5; D is unresolved. Germline V lookup: CDR1 MNHEY, CDR2 SMNVEV (reference sequence). V gave up 5 bases and J gave up 8 bases, with 22 bases separating them. This CDR3 has 16 amino acids. For the CDR3, the DNA is TGTGCCAGCAGTCCACAAGCCGGACCCACACGGGAGCCCCAGCATTTT. Amino acid sequence: CASSPQAGPTREPQHF.

Only one count was recorded for this clone. This sequence joins TRBV10-2 and TRBJ2-7; weak D call: TRBD2 (5 bases). V lost 9 bases, J lost 8 bases, and 17 bases lay in between. The CDR3 is 12 amino acids. Germline lookup yields CDR1 WSHSY and CDR2 SAAADI. DNA of the CDR3: TGCGCCAGTACGGAGGACCTTACGAAGCAGTACTTC. Translating it yields CASTEDLTKQYF.

This clone was observed a handful of times. This chain joins TRBV7-9 and TRBJ1-1, with D maybe TRBD1 (5 bases). The V and J ends lost 0 bases and 5 bases respectively, with 16 bases between them. The CDR3 runs 16 residues. CDR1 SEHNR and CDR2 FQNEAQ come from the germline V gene (reference sequence). As DNA, the CDR3 is TGTGCCAGCAGCTTAGCCGGGGTAGGGGCCAGGACTGAAGCTTTCTTT. Translating it yields CASSLAGVGARTEAFF. Looking up the rest from reference TRBV7-9 and TRBJ1-1 gives the full variable domain: DTGVSQNPRHKITKRGQNVTFRCDPISEHNRLYWYRQTLGQGPEFLTYFQNEAQLEKSRLLSDRFSAERPKGSFSTLEIQRTEQGDSAMYLCASSLAGVGARTEAFFGQGTRLTVV.

This clone appeared once. The J gene is TRBJ2-1, the V gene TRBV9, with D tentatively TRBD1 or TRBD2 (5 bases each). V lost 3 bases and J lost 10, with 17 bases in between. Germline assignment: CDR1 SGDLS and CDR2 YYNGEE. The CDR3 contains 14 residues. CDR3 sequence (DNA): TGTGCCAGCAGCGCCAACACGCAGGGCGGGGAGCAGTTCTTC. Amino acid sequence: CASSANTQGGEQFF.

The rearrangement links TRBV11-3 to TRBJ1-1; possibly TRBD1 for D (6 bases). Between the trimmed V and J ends, which lost 5 bases and 1 base, there was a span of 8 bases. The V gene's germline CDR1 is SGHNT and CDR2 YENEEA. This CDR3 spans 13 amino acids. CDR3 loop: CASSGRGNTEAFF. DNA for the CDR3: TGTGCCAGCAGCGGCAGGGGGAACACTGAAGCTTTCTTT. Looking up the rest from reference TRBV11-3 and TRBJ1-1 gives the full variable domain: EAGVVQSPRYKIIEKKQPVAFWCNPISGHNTLYWYLQNLGQGPELLIRYENEEAVDDSQLPKDRFSAERLKGVDSTLKIQPAELGDSAVYLCASSGRGNTEAFFGQGTRLTVV.